The 8 T cell receptor beta chains below were found in one sample sequenced in a study of OX40 agonist ivuxolimab in advanced cancers. Assay used: immunoSEQ multiplex PCR; TCRdb lists only in-frame clones, some missing. The sample includes roughly 92,000 clones, less than 85% of them seen just once. Sample: CD4+ or CD8+ T cells sorted from blood, taken in a trial of the OX40 agonist ivuxolimab. Receptor source: an adult with an advanced solid tumor such as melanoma, head and neck, liver or kidney cancer.

The chain is built from TRBV30 and TRBJ2-3; possible D gene TRBD1, 5 bases. Trimming stripped 3 bases from V and 4 bases from J, with 23 bases between. The germline V gene has CDR1 GTSNPN and CDR2 SVGIG (reference sequence). CDR3 length equals 17 residues. CDR3 DNA: TGTGCCTGGAGCCCTAGATCCCCAGGGATGGGCTCAGATACGCAGTATTTT. Amino acid sequence: CAWSPRSPGMGSDTQYF.

Only a few counts were recorded for this clone. This chain connects TRBV6-1 to TRBJ1-1; D remains unclear. Germline CDR1 and CDR2: MNHNS and SASEGT. The ends were cut back, 2 bases at V and 1 base at J, with 14 bases in the middle. The CDR3 totals 16 residues. CDR3 residues: CASSELTVKTNTEAFF. The DNA of the CDR3 is TGTGCCAGCAGTGAACTTACCGTCAAAACGAACACTGAAGCTTTCTTT.

The V gene is TRBV7-3, the J gene TRBJ2-4; possible D gene TRBD1, 6 bases. The CDR3 is 16 residues long. V was clipped by 3 bases and J by 0 bases, with 12 bases between them. Germline assignment: CDR1 SGHTA and CDR2 FQGTGA. The CDR3 spells CASSFPAGVAKNIQYF. CDR3 nucleotides: TGTGCCAGCAGCTTCCCCGCAGGGGTAGCCAAAAACATTCAGTACTTC.

This chain joins TRBV10-3 and TRBJ1-4; possible D gene TRBD1, 5 bases. The CDR3 is 17 amino acids. The germline V gene encodes CDR1 ENHRY and CDR2 SYGVKD. The ends were cut back, 2 bases at V and 0 bases at J, with 13 bases in the middle. Written as DNA, the CDR3 is TGTGCCATCAGTGAGGGGGCAGGAATTGCAACTAATGAAAAACTGTTTTTT. This gives the protein CAISEGAGIATNEKLFF.

V is TRBV5-1 and J is TRBJ2-1, with D maybe TRBD2 (5 bases). The CDR3 is 12 amino acids. V gave up 0 bases and J gave up 7 bases, with 5 bases separating them. Germline V gene lookup returns CDR1 SGHRS and CDR2 YFSETQ. The CDR3 nucleotides read TGCGCCAGCAGCTTGGGAGGGAATGAGCAGTTCTTC. Translated: CASSLGGNEQFF.

The rearrangement uses TRBV30 and TRBJ1-2; tentative D call: TRBD1 (6 bases). The CDR3 sequence is 12 residues long. CDR1 and CDR2 (germline): GTSNPN, SVGIG (reference sequence). V was cut by 3 bases and J by 4 bases, with 9 bases left in between. This chain's CDR3 is CAWSGTRYGYTF. The CDR3 coding sequence is TGTGCCTGGAGCGGGACACGCTATGGCTACACCTTC. The variable domain in full, with the rest retrieved from reference TRBV30 and TRBJ1-2, is SQTIHQWPATLVQPVGSPLSLECTVEGTSNPNLYWYRQAAGRGLQLLFYSVGIGQISSEVPQNLSASRPQDRQFILSSKKLLLSDSGFYLCAWSGTRYGYTFGSGTRLTVV.

The chain combines TRBV7-9 with TRBJ1-4; TRBD1 is a possible D gene (6 bases). CDR3 length: 15 residues. CDR1 is SEHNR, CDR2 FQNEAQ, per germline (reference sequence). V gave up 5 bases and J gave up 0 bases, with 10 bases separating them. In DNA form, the CDR3 reads TGTGCCAGCAGCACTTCAGGGGCAACTAATGAAAAACTGTTTTTT. Its translation: CASSTSGATNEKLFF.

The rearrangement joins TRBV5-1 to TRBJ2-1; 8 positions match TRBD2. The CDR3 length is 17 residues. CDR1 is SGHRS and CDR2 is YFSETQ in the germline V gene. Trimming at V came to 0 bases and at J to 6 bases, leaving 11 bases not matched to a gene. The CDR3 spells CASSLGAFGGALNEQFF. In DNA form, the CDR3 reads TGCGCCAGCAGCTTGGGGGCCTTCGGGGGGGCCCTCAATGAGCAGTTCTTC.